This T cell receptor (beta chain) was obtained from a study of blood T cells in healthy people across ages. Study-level points and caveats: PBMCs that were unsorted prevented a conclusive naive versus antigen-experienced comparison. Significant beta diversity loss was already apparent by age about 42, declining roughly linearly.

Investigators took roughly 9.5 milliliters of peripheral blood from every donor. Isolated per sample were at least 7 million PBMCs. Then a second PCR, running about 6 to 12 cycles, was carried out with a sample-barcoded 5' primer and a J-beta primer mix. TCRdb re-called the 5' RACE reads with MiXCR, one entry per CDR3 protein. Of roughly 2 million distinct CDR3 sequences in the sample, about 50% were seen once. Germline V CDR1 and CDR2: SQVTM, ANQGSEA. CDR3 length equals 13 residues. V was clipped by 3 bases and J by 0 bases, with 8 bases between them. In regard to this clonotype: The antigen remains unidentified.

The chain recombines TRBV29-1 with TRBJ1-1, with a weak D call TRBD1 (5 bases). The sequence was collected from a woman in her 40s in good health. The sample consisted of blood. In DNA form, the CDR3 reads TGCAGCGTTGACGGGGGTTTGAACACTGAAGCTTTCTTT. It specifies CSVDGGLNTEAFF.